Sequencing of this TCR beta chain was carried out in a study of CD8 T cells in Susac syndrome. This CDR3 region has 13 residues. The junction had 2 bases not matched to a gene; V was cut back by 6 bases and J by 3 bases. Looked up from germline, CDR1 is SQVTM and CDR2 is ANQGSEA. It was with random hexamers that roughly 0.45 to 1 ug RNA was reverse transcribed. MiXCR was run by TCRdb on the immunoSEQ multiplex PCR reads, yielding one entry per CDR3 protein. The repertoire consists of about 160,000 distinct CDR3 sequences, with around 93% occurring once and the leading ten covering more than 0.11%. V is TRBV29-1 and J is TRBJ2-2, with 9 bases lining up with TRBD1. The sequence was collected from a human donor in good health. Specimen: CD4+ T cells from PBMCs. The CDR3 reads CSVDRGYTGELFF. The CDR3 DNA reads TGCAGCGTCGACAGGGGGTACACCGGGGAGCTGTTTTTT.